Below, 5 T cell receptor beta chains from the same sample are listed, as sequenced in a study of cytomegalovirus exposure and HLA in healthy donors. PCR used 60 Vbeta primers and 13 Jbeta primers. Using immunoSEQ multiplex PCR, the repertoire was profiled, and TCRdb retains in-frame clones only, with some absent. This table has 130,000 to 150,000 clones, 75% to 80% appearing once. The sample was PBMCs. The origin of the receptors is a man aged 35 to 55 in good health and CMV-seropositive.

The chain joins TRBV28 to TRBJ1-6; 8 bases map to TRBD1. CDR1 is MDHEN and CDR2 is SYDVKM in the germline V gene. The V gene end was trimmed by 4 bases and the J gene end by 5 bases; junction bases not matched to a gene: 1. This CDR3 contains 14 residues. In DNA, the CDR3 is TGTGCCAGCAGTTCAGGGGGCGATAATTCACCCCTCCACTTT. It is translated as CASSSGGDNSPLHF.

The chain has TRBV15 and TRBJ2-5, with D possibly TRBD1 on 6 matching bases. Germline CDR1 is LNHNV and CDR2 is YYDKDF (reference sequence). V lost 0 bases, J lost 5 bases, and 13 bases lay in between. The CDR3 sequence is 15 residues long. The CDR3 sequence is CATSRDLGAQETQYF. The CDR3 DNA is TGTGCCACCAGCAGAGACTTGGGGGCCCAGGAGACCCAGTACTTC. The whole variable domain, remainder taken from reference TRBV15 and TRBJ2-5, is DAMVIQNPRYQVTQFGKPVTLSCSQTLNHNVMYWYQQKSSQAPKLLFHYYDKDFNNEADTPDNFQSRRPNTSFCFLDIRSPGLGDTAMYLCATSRDLGAQETQYFGPGTRLLVL.

The DNA of the CDR3 is TGCGCCAGCAGCCAGAGCGTAGCGGGAGTTCCAGATACGCAGTATTTT. It encodes CASSQSVAGVPDTQYF. J is TRBJ2-3 and V is TRBV4-3; TRBD2 matches at 9 bases. This CDR3 has 16 residues. V dropped 3 bases and J dropped 4; count of bases not matched to a gene: 8. Germline values: CDR1 LGHNA, CDR2 YSLEER.

This chain links TRBV6-6 with TRBJ2-7; TRBD2 aligns across 11 bases. V gave up 6 bases and J gave up 4 bases; unmatched junction bases: 5. The germline CDR1 and CDR2 sequences are MNHNY and SVGAGI (reference sequence). There are 14 residues in the CDR3. CDR3 region: CASRGLADGYEQYF. The CDR3 coding sequence is TGTGCCAGCAGGGGACTAGCGGATGGGTACGAGCAGTACTTC.

The chain carries TRBV6-1 and TRBJ2-7, with 9 bases that match TRBD1. The V gene's germline CDR1 is MNHNS and CDR2 SASEGT. The length of the CDR3 is 13 residues. The V gene end was trimmed by 3 bases and the J gene end by 5 bases; junction bases not matched to a gene: 2. The CDR3 DNA reads as TGTGCCAGCAGTGAGAGACAGGGGGACGAGCAGTACTTC. This translates into CASSERQGDEQYF.